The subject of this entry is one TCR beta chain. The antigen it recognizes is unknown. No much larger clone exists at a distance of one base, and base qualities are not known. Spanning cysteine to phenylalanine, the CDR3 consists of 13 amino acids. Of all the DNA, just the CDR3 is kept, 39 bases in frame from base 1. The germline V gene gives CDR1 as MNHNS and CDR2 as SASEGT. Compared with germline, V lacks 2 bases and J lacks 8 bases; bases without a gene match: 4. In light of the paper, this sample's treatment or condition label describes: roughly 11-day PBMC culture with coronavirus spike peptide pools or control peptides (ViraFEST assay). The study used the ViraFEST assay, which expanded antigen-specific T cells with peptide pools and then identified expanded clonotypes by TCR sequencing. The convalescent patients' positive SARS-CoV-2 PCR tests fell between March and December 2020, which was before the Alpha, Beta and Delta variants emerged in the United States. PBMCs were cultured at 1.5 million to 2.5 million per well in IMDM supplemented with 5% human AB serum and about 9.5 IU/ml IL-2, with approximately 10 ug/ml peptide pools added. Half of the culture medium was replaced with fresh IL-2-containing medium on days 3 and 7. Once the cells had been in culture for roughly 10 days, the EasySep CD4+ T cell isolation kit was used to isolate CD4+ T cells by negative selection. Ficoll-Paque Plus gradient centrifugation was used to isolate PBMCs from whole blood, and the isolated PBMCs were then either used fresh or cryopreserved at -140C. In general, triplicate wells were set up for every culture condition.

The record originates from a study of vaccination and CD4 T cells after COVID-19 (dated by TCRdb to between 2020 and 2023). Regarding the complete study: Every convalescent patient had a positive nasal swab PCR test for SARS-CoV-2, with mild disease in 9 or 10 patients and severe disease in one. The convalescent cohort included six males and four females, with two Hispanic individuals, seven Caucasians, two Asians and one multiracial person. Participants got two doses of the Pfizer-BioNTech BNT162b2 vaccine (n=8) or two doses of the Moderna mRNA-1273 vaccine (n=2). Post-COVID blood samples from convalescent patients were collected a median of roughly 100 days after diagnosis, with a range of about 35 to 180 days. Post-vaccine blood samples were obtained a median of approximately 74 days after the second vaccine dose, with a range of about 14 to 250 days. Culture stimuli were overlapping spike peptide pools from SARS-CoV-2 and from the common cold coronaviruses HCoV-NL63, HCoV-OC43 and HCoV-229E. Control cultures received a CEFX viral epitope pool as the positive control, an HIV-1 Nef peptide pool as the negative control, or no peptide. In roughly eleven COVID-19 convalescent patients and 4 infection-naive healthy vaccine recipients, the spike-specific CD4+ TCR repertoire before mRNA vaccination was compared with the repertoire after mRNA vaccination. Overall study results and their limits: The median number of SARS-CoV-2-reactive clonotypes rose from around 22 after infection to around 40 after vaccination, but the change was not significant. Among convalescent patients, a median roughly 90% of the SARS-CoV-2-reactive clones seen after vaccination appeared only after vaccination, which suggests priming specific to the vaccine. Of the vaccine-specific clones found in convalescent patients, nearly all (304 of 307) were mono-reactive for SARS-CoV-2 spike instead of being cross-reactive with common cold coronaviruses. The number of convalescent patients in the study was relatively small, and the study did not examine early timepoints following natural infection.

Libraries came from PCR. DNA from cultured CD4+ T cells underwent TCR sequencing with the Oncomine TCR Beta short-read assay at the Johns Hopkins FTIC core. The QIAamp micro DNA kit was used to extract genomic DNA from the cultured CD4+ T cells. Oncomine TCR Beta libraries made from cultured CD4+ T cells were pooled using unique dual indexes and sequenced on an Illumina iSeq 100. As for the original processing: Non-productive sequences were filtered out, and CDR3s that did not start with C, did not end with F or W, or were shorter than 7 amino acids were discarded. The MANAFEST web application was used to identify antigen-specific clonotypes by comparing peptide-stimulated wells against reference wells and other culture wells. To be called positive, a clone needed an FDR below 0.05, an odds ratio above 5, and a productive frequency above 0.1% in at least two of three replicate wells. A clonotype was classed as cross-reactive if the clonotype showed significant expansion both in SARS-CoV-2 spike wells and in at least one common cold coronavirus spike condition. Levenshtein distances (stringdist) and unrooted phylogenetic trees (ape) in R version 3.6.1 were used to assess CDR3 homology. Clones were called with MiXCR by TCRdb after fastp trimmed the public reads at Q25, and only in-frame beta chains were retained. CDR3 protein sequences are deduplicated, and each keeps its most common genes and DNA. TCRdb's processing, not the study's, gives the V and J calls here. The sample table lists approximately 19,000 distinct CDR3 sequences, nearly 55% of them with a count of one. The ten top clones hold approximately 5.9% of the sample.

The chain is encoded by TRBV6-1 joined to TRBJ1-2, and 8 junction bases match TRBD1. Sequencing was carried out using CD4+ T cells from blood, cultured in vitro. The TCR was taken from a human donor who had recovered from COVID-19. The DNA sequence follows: TGTGCCAGCAGTGAATCCGGACAGGGCGGCTACACCTTC. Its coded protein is CASSESGQGGYTF.